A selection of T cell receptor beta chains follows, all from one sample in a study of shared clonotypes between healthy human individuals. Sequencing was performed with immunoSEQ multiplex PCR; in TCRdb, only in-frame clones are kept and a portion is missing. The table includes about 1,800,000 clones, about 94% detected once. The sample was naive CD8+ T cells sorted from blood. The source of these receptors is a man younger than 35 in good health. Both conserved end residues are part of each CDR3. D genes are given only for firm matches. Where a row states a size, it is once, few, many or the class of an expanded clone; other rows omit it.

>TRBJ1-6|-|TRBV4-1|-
TGCGCCAGCAGCCAGAAGCGGGATGCCTATTCACCCCTCCACTTT
CASSQKRDAYSPLHF
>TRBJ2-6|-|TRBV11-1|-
TGTGCCACCGGACAGTTCTCTGGGGCCAACGTCCTGACTTTC
CATGQFSGANVLTF
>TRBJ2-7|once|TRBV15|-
TGTGCCACCAGCCCCTTGGGCTACGAGCAGTACTTC
CATSPLGYEQYF
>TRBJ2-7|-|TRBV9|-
TGTGCCAGCAGCGCGCGTCCTCCAGGGTCATACGAGCAGTACTTC
CASSARPPGSYEQYF
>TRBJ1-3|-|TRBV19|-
TGTGCCAGTAGGATACACAGCTCTGGAAACACCATATATTTT
CASRIHSSGNTIYF
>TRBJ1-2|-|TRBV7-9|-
TGTGCCAGCAGCTCTGGCGACGGCCTAGCTAACTATGGCTACACCTTC
CASSSGDGLANYGYTF
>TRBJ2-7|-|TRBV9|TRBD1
TGTGCCAGCAGCGCACCGGGACAGGGTTACTACGAGCAGTACTTC
CASSAPGQGYYEQYF
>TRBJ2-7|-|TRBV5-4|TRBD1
TGTGCCAGCGGGACAGGGACCGAGCAGTACTTC
CASGTGTEQYF
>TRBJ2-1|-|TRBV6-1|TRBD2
TGTGCCACTGTCATAGCGGGAGGTGACAATGAGCAGTTCTTC
CATVIAGGDNEQFF
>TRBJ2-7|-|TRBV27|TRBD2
TGTGCCAGCAGGCTAGCGGGGGGGCTCTACGAGCAGTACTTC
CASRLAGGLYEQYF
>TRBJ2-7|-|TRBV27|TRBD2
TGTGCCAGCAGTTTCGGACTAGCGGAGTCCTACGAGCAGTACTTC
CASSFGLAESYEQYF
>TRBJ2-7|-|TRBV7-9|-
TGTGCCAGCAGACCACTCATTTCCTACGAGCAGTACTTC
CASRPLISYEQYF
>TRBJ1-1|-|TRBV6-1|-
TGTGCCAGCAGTGAATGGGTCGGTGGGAACACTGAAGCTTTCTTT
CASSEWVGGNTEAFF
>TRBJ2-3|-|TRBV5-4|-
TGTGCCAGCAGCTTGGGGGGAAACCCAGATACGCAGTATTTT
CASSLGGNPDTQYF
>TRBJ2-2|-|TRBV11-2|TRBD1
TGTGCCAGCAGCGTTATCGACAGGGTATATACCGGGGAGCTGTTTTTT
CASSVIDRVYTGELFF
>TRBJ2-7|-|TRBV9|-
TGTGCCAGCAGCGAGGGGGACGGTTACGAGCAGTACTTC
CASSEGDGYEQYF
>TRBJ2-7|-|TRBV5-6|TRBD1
TGTGCCAGCAGCTTCGGGACAGGGCGCTACGAGCAGTACTTC
CASSFGTGRYEQYF
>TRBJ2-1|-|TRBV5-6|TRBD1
TGTGCCAGCAGCTCCGGGACAGGGTACAATGAGCAGTTCTTC
CASSSGTGYNEQFF
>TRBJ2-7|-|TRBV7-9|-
TGTGCCAGCACCCTGGGCTACGAGCAGTACTTC
CASTLGYEQYF
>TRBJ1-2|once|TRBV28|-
TGTGCCAGCAGCTCCCCGGAGGGCCCGCCCAACTATGGCTACACCTTC
CASSSPEGPPNYGYTF
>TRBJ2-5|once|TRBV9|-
TGTGCCAGCAGCGTATGGAGCGGCAAAGAGACCCAGTACTTC
CASSVWSGKETQYF
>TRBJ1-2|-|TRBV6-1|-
TGTGCCAGCAGTGAAGAGTGGATGGCAGGCGGCTACACCTTC
CASSEEWMAGGYTF
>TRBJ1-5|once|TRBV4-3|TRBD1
TGCGCCAGCAGCCAAGATCGGGACAGTAATCAGCCCCAGCATTTT
CASSQDRDSNQPQHF
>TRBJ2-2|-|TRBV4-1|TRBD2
TGCGCCAGCAGCCAGGTACTAGCGGGAGACACCGGGGAGCTGTTTTTT
CASSQVLAGDTGELFF
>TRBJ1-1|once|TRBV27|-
TGTGCCAGCAGTTTCCGGGTGGAAACTGAAGCTTTCTTT
CASSFRVETEAFF
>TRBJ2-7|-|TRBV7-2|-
TGTGCCAGCAGCTTAGAGGTGGGTCGGGACACTCTCTTC
CASSLEVGRDTLF
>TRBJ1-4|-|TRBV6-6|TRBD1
TGTGCCAGCACCCTCCAACAGGGGCTGGGTGAAAAACTGTTTTTT
CASTLQQGLGEKLFF
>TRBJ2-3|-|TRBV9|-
TGTGCCAGCAGCGTAGATTTCAGGGAAAGCACAGATACGCAGTATTTT
CASSVDFRESTDTQYF
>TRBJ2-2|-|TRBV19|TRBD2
TGTGCCAGTAGCGGGGGGGCTTTAGGCACCGGGGAGCTGTTTTTT
CASSGGALGTGELFF
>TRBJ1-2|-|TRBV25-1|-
TGTGCCAGCAGTGAATTTAAGTCACCTCGGAATGGCTACACCTTC
CASSEFKSPRNGYTF
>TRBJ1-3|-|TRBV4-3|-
TGCGCCAGCAGCCAAGATCGGATCTCTGGAAACACCATATATTTT
CASSQDRISGNTIYF
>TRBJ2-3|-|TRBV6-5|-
TGTGCCAGCAGCCCCTTAACCAGCACAGATACGCAGTATTTT
CASSPLTSTDTQYF
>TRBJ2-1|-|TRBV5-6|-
TGTGCCAGCAGCTTGCGACACCACAATGAGCAGTTCTTC
CASSLRHHNEQFF
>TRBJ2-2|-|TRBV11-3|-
TGTGCCAGCAGCTGGGGGGACGGGAACACCGGGGAGCTGTTTTTT
CASSWGDGNTGELFF
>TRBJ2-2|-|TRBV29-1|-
TGCAGCGTTGAGGCTTATAACACCGGGGAGCTGTTTTTT
CSVEAYNTGELFF
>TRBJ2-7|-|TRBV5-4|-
TGTGCCAGCAGCTTAAGAGGGAACAACGAGCAGTACTTC
CASSLRGNNEQYF
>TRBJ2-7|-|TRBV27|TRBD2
TGTGCCAGCAGTTTATCGGGCGCTAGCGGACGCTACGAGCAGTACTTC
CASSLSGASGRYEQYF
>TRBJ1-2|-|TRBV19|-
TGTGCCAGTAGTCCTTACGGGGCAGGGGCTAACTATGGCTACACCTTC
CASSPYGAGANYGYTF
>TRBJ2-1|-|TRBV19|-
TGTGCCAGTAGCGCCTGGGGTACTGGGCCCTACAATGAGCAGTTCTTC
CASSAWGTGPYNEQFF
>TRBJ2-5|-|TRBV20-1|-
TGCAGTGCTAGACAGGTTGAGACCCAGTACTTC
CSARQVETQYF
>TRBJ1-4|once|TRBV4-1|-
TGCGCCAGCAGCCCGGAACCTGCGGCTAATGAAAAACTGTTTTTT
CASSPEPAANEKLFF
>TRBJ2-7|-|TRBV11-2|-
TGTGCCAGCAGCGTAGGGACTCTCTACGAGCAGTACTTC
CASSVGTLYEQYF